This T cell receptor (beta chain) was recovered during a study of synovial regulatory T cells in juvenile arthritis. Study at large: Treatments: a few naive, several methotrexate, one methotrexate plus infliximab, one unknown.

The iaTreg subset was defined as HLA-DR+ Treg cells. Approximately 11-patient cohort: around eleven active juvenile idiopathic arthritis patients, 3 polyarticular, 8 oligoarticular. General study findings and limits: Synovial Treg CDR3 sequences overlapped more with iaTregs than other circulating Tregs. Blood Treg cells that were inflammation-associated showed lower TCR diversity than other blood Treg cells.

The germline V gene encodes CDR1 SGHNT and CDR2 YYREEE (reference sequence). The CDR3 totals 13 residues. No DNA is listed. Produced via immunoSEQ multiplex PCR; TCRdb's table is partial and in-frame only. The sample totals about 10,000 clones. As to this clone: Antigen: not known.

The clonotype was recovered from a donor younger than 30 with juvenile idiopathic arthritis. The sequencing input was Treg cells from blood. As to subset: HLA-DR+ inflammation-associated blood Treg cells. J is TRBJ1-6 and V is TRBV5-4; the TRBD1 assignment by TCRdb is unverifiable without DNA. This chain's CDR3 is CASSPDSNSPLHF. Based on the CDR3 plus reference TRBV5-4 and TRBJ1-6, the full variable domain is ETGVTQSPTHLIKTRGQQVTLRCSSQSGHNTVSWYQQALGQGPQFIFQYYREEENGRGNFPPRFSGLQFPNYSSELNVNALELDDSALYLCASSPDSNSPLHFGNGTRLTVT.